These 18 T cell receptor beta chains were sequenced from one sample in a study of long-term antiretroviral therapy in people with HIV. Runs used v3.0 of the immunoSEQ assay and were done at survey level. Assay used: immunoSEQ multiplex PCR; TCRdb lists only in-frame clones, some missing. The sample comprises about 20,000 clones, around 80% of which are singletons, and 13% to 15% rests with the top ten. The sample in question was unsorted PBMCs, obtained 2.9 years after starting antiretroviral therapy. These receptor sequences come from a woman aged 25 to 39 with HIV.

A single count supports this clone. The V call is TRBV19, the J call TRBJ1-6; 9 nucleotides align to TRBD1. Per germline, CDR1 LNHDA and CDR2 SQIVND (reference sequence). V lost 6 bases to trimming and J lost 10 bases; unmatched junction nucleotides: 13. The CDR3 is 16 residues long. As DNA, the CDR3 is TGTGCCAGTAGGGGGACAAAACAAGGGACAGGGTCACCCCTCCACTTT. Translated: CASRGTKQGTGSPLHF.

J is TRBJ1-4 and V is TRBV19, with D possibly TRBD1 on 6 matching bases. Germline assignment: CDR1 LNHDA and CDR2 SQIVND (reference sequence). This CDR3 spans 13 amino acids. V lost 4 bases and J 8 bases, leaving 11 bases between the germline ends. CDR3 sequence: CASSKGVGEKLFF. The CDR3 coding sequence is TGTGCCAGTAGTAAGGGGGTAGGAGAAAAACTGTTTTTT. The whole variable domain, remainder taken from reference TRBV19 and TRBJ1-4, is DGGITQSPKYLFRKEGQNVTLSCEQNLNHDAMYWYRQDPGQGLRLIYYSQIVNDFQKGDIAEGYSVSREKKESFPLTVTSAQKNPTAFYLCASSKGVGEKLFFGSGTQLSVL.

This chain uses TRBV28 with TRBJ2-2; maybe TRBD1 (5 bases). V was trimmed by 3 bases and J by 4 bases, leaving 9 bases between them. CDR3 length: 14 residues. Germline CDR1 MDHEN, CDR2 SYDVKM. The CDR3 loop reads CASSFSGSTGELFF. The CDR3 nucleotides are TGTGCCAGCAGTTTTTCAGGGTCCACCGGGGAGCTGTTTTTT.

This chain links TRBV18 with TRBJ2-3; 13 bases map to TRBD2. J gave up 2 bases and V 3 bases, and 5 bases lay outside the gene matches. This CDR3 has 17 amino acids. Germline CDR1 KGHSH, CDR2 LQKENI. CDR3 amino acids: CASSPPGLAGFTDTQYF. DNA for the CDR3: TGTGCCAGCTCACCTCCGGGACTAGCGGGGTTCACAGATACGCAGTATTTT. The whole variable domain, filled in from reference TRBV18 and TRBJ2-3, reads NAGVMQNPRHLVRRRGQEARLRCSPMKGHSHVYWYRQLPEEGLKFMVYLQKENIIDESGMPKERFSAEFPKEGPSILRIQQVVRGDSAAYFCASSPPGLAGFTDTQYFGPGTRLTVL.

The V and J genes are TRBV5-1 and TRBJ2-7, with 10 bases aligning to TRBD1. The CDR3 has 15 amino acids. The germline V gene has CDR1 SGHRS and CDR2 YFSETQ. With V trimmed by 0 bases and J by 3 bases, 3 bases remained unmatched. The CDR3 coding sequence is TGCGCCAGCAGCTTGGAGGGACAGGGGAACTACGAGCAGTACTTC. As protein: CASSLEGQGNYEQYF.

J is TRBJ1-5 and V is TRBV4-1, with TRBD1 matching 7 bases. The CDR3 runs to 15 residues. V shed 2 bases and J 5 bases; nucleotides not matched to a gene: 6. The germline V gene encodes CDR1 MGHRA and CDR2 YSYEKL. The CDR3: CASSQSWDSHQPQHF. CDR3 DNA sequence: TGCGCCAGCAGCCAAAGCTGGGACAGCCATCAGCCCCAGCATTTT.

This chain connects TRBV10-3 to TRBJ2-2; TRBD2 agrees at 9 bases. V dropped 4 bases and J dropped 0; count of bases not matched to a gene: 6. The CDR3 contains 17 residues. From germline, CDR1 is ENHRY and CDR2 SYGVKD. Written as DNA, the CDR3 is TGTGCCATCAGTGGGGGACTAGCAGCAACGAACACCGGGGAGCTGTTTTTT. Translating it yields CAISGGLAATNTGELFF.

V gene TRBV10-2 combines with J gene TRBJ1-2, with D perhaps matching TRBD1 (6 bases). The ends were cut back, 4 bases at V and 1 base at J, with 13 bases in the middle. This CDR3 contains 15 residues. Germline lookup yields CDR1 WSHSY and CDR2 SAAADI. The CDR3 loop reads CASSGTGTRNYGYTF. As DNA, the CDR3 is TGCGCCAGCAGTGGAACCGGGACACGTAACTATGGCTACACCTTC.

The CDR3, as DNA: TGTGCCAGCTCCAATGGAGGAAACACCATATATTTT. It codes for CASSNGGNTIYF. The rearrangement links TRBV18 to TRBJ1-3, with no clear D. CDR1 KGHSH and CDR2 LQKENI come from the germline V gene. Trimming removed 6 bases at V and 4 bases at J, with 7 bases between. CDR3 length: 12 amino acids.

The chain is built from TRBV2 and TRBJ1-1; the D is unclear. Germline V gene data show CDR1 as SNHLY and CDR2 as FYNNEI. Between the trimmed V and J ends, which lost 0 bases and 2 bases, there was a span of 16 bases. The CDR3 covers 17 residues. CDR3 nucleotides: TGTGCCAGCAGTGAAGCTGAACATCGACGGATCAACACTGAAGCTTTCTTT. Residues: CASSEAEHRRINTEAFF.

The chain uses TRBV14 and TRBJ2-3; 9 nucleotides align to TRBD1. Per germline, CDR1 SGHDN and CDR2 FVKESK. The CDR3 sequence is 16 residues long. The trim removed 1 base at V and 5 bases at J, leaving 7 bases unmatched. The DNA of the CDR3 is TGTGCCAGCAGCCAAGTCCCGGGACAGGGAGAAGATACGCAGTATTTT. This gives the protein CASSQVPGQGEDTQYF.

The V and J genes are TRBV7-6 and TRBJ1-5; 8 bases agree with TRBD1. V was pared by 4 bases and J by 1 base, with 6 bases of the junction left unmatched. Looked up from germline, CDR1 is SGHVS and CDR2 is FNYEAQ. This CDR3 has 16 residues. In DNA, the CDR3 is TGTGCCAGCAGCTCTGGACAGGGAGGAAGCAATCAGCCCCAGCATTTT. Amino acids: CASSSGQGGSNQPQHF.

The chain carries TRBV5-1 and TRBJ2-1; weak D call: TRBD1 (6 bases). The germline V gene has CDR1 SGHRS and CDR2 YFSETQ. The V and J ends lost 5 bases and 3 bases respectively, with 15 bases between them. CDR3 length: 15 amino acids. The CDR3 protein is CASRTDSSSYNEQFF. In DNA form, the CDR3 reads TGCGCCAGCAGGACGGACAGTTCGAGCTACAATGAGCAGTTCTTC.

The chain employs TRBV6-5 and TRBJ1-2; D may be TRBD1 (5 bases). This CDR3 spans 12 amino acids. Trimming left V 7 bases short and J 6 bases short, with 12 bases between. Germline loops: CDR1 MNHEY, CDR2 SVGAGI. CDR3 sequence: CASTNGANGYTF. The CDR3 coding sequence is TGTGCCAGCACCAACGGGGCTAATGGCTACACCTTC.

In DNA form, the CDR3 reads TGTGCCAGCAGTATCGGGACAGCACCCACAGATACGCAGTATTTT. This encodes CASSIGTAPTDTQYF. V usage is TRBV6-5 and J usage is TRBJ2-3; 7 nucleotides align to TRBD1. Germline trimming cut 5 bases from V and 2 bases from J; bases unmatched to any gene: 7. This CDR3 is 15 amino acids long. Germline-derived CDR1 and CDR2 are MNHEY and SVGAGI.

V and J are TRBV5-1 and TRBJ2-1; the D is unclear. The germline CDR1 and CDR2 sequences are SGHRS and YFSETQ. Trimming cost V 4 bases and J 7 bases, with 6 bases left between them. CDR3 length: 11 residues. CDR3 coding DNA: TGCGCCAGCAGCCTGGGGAATGAGCAGTTCTTC. Amino acids: CASSLGNEQFF.

This chain links TRBV10-2 with TRBJ1-1, with D tentatively TRBD1 (6 bases). Trimming removed 4 bases from V and 5 bases from J, with 11 bases in between. The CDR3 length is 13 residues. CDR1 WSHSY and CDR2 SAAADI come from the germline V gene. CDR3 DNA: TGCGCCAGCAGTGCAAGGGGGAAAACTGAAGCTTTCTTT. Translated, it gives CASSARGKTEAFF.

The CDR3 DNA is TGTGCCTGGAGTGGGTCCGGGAGCTACAATGAGCAGTTCTTC. Translated: CAWSGSGSYNEQFF. The rearrangement links TRBV30 to TRBJ2-1, with D perhaps TRBD2 (6 bases). Trimming pared 1 base from V and 3 bases from J, leaving 10 bases between. The CDR3 sequence is 14 residues long. Per the germline V gene, CDR1 is GTSNPN and CDR2 is SVGIG (reference sequence).